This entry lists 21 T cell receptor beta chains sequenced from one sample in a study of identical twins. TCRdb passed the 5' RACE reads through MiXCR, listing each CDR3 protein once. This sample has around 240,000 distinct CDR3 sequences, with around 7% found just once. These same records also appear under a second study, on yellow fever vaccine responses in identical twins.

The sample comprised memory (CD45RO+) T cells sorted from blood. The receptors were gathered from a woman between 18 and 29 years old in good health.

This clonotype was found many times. CDR3 loop: CASSKGTSGGTDTQYF. The DNA for the CDR3 is TGTGCCAGCAGCAAAGGGACTAGCGGAGGCACAGATACGCAGTATTTT. This sequence joins TRBV21-1 and TRBJ2-3; TRBD2, the table's D call, lacks a check against the DNA. TRBV21-1 is a documented pseudogene. The CDR3 is made up of 16 amino acids.

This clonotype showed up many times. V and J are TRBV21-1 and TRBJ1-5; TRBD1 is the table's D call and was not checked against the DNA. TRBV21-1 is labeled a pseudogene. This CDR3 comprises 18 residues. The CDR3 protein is CASSNRTGYLFYDQPQHF. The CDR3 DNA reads TGTGCCAGCAGCAATAGGACAGGGTACTTGTTTTATGATCAGCCCCAGCATTTT.

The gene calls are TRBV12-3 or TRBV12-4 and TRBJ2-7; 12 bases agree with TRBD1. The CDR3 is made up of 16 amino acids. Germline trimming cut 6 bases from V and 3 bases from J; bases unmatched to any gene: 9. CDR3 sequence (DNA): TGTGCCAGCAGCCGCTCCCGGGACAGGGGGCGCTACGAGCAGTACGTC. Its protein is CASSRSRDRGRYEQYV.

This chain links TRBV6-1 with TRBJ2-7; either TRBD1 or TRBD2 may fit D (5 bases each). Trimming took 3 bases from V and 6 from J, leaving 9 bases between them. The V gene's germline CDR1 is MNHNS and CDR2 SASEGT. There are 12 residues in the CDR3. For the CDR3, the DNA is TGTGCCAGCAGTGAGGGGCGGGCCGAGCAGTACGTC. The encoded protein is CASSEGRAEQYV.

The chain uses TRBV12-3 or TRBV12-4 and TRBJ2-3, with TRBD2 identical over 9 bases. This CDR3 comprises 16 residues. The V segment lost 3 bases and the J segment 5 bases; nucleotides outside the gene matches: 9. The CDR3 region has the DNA TGTGCCAGCAGTTTCCGTAGCGGGAGAAGCGTAGATACGCAGTATTTT. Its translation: CASSFRSGRSVDTQYF.

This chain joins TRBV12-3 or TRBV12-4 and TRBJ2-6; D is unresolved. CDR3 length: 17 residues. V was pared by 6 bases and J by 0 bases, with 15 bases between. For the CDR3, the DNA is TGTGCCAGCAGGGTAGGCAGCCGCGGCTCTGGGGCCAACGTCCTGACTTTC. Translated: CASRVGSRGSGANVLTF.

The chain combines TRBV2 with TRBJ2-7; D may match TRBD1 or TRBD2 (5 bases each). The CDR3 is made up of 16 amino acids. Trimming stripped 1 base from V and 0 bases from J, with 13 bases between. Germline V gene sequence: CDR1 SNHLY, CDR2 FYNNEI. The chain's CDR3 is CASSEGWQGVSYEQYF. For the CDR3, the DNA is TGTGCCAGCAGTGAAGGGTGGCAGGGAGTCTCCTACGAGCAGTACTTC.

CDR3 nucleotide sequence: TGCAGTGCTGGCCGAAACAGGGGGGCCTCCTACGAGCAGTACTTC. It translates to CSAGRNRGASYEQYF. J is TRBJ2-7 and V is TRBV20-1, with TRBD1 identical over 8 bases. Looked up from germline, CDR1 is DFQATT and CDR2 is SNEGSKA (reference sequence). There are 15 residues in the CDR3. Trimming took 5 bases from V and 0 from J; bases not matched to a gene: 9.

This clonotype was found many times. In DNA, the CDR3 is TGTGCCGCCGGCAGTACGGAAGATACGCAGTATTTT. Translation gives CAAGSTEDTQYF. The chain joins TRBV24-1 to TRBJ2-3; no firm D call. Trimming stripped 12 bases from V and 5 bases from J, with 14 bases between. This CDR3 region has 12 residues. Germline-derived CDR1 and CDR2 are KGHDR and SFDVKD.

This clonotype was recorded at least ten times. This CDR3 is CASSLTGVANTGELFF. In DNA, the CDR3 is TGCGCCAGCAGCTTAACAGGGGTGGCGAACACCGGGGAGCTGTTTTTT. The chain links TRBV5-1 to TRBJ2-2; 7 bases line up with TRBD1. Per germline, CDR1 SGHRS and CDR2 YFSETQ. This CDR3 has 16 residues. J was trimmed by 0 bases and V by 2 bases; bases with no gene match: 4.

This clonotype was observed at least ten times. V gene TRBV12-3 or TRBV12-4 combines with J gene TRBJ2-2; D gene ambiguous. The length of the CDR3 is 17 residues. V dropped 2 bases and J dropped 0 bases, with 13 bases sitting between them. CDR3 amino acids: CASSLRPGLANTGELFF. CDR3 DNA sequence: TGTGCCAGCAGTTTAAGGCCAGGCCTCGCGAACACCGGGGAGCTGTTTTTT.

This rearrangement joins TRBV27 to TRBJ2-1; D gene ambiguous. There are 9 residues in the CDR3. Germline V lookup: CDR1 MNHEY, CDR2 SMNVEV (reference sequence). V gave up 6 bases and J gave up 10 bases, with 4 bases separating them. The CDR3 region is CASRMEQFF. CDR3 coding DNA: TGTGCCAGCAGGATGGAGCAGTTCTTC.

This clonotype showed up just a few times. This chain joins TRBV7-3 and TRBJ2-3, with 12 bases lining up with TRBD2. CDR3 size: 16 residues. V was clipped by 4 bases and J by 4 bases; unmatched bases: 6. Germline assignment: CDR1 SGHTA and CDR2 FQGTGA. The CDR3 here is CASSSSSGRVSDTQYF. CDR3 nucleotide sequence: TGTGCCAGCAGCTCCTCTAGCGGGAGGGTCTCAGATACGCAGTATTTT.

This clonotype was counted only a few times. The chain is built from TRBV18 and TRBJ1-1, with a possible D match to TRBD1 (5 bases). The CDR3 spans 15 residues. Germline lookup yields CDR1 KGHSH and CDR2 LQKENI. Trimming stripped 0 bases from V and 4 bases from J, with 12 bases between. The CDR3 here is CASSPPYGAGTEAFF. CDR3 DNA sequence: TGTGCCAGCTCACCACCGTATGGGGCCGGCACTGAAGCTTTCTTT.

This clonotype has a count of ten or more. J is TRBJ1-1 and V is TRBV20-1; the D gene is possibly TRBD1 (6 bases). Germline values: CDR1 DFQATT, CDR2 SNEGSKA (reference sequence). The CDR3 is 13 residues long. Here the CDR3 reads CRAGAPENTEAFF. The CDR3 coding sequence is TGCAGGGCGGGGGCTCCGGAGAACACTGAAGCTTTCTTT.

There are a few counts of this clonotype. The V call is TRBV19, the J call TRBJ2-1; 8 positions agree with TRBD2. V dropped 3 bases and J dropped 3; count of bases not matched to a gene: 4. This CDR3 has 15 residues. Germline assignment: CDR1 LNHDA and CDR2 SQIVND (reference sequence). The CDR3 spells CASSIRLAGYNEQFF. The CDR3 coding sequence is TGTGCCAGTAGTATCAGGCTAGCGGGCTACAATGAGCAGTTCTTC.

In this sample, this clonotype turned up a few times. The CDR3 sequence: CASSPGSNWTPYEQYF. The CDR3 DNA is TGTGCCAGCAGTCCCGGGTCGAACTGGACACCGTACGAGCAGTACTTC. The V and J genes are TRBV6-1 and TRBJ2-7; the D gene is possibly TRBD1 (5 bases). The germline gives CDR1 MNHNS, CDR2 SASEGT. The V and J ends lost 5 bases and 4 bases respectively, with 21 bases between them. This CDR3 has 16 residues.

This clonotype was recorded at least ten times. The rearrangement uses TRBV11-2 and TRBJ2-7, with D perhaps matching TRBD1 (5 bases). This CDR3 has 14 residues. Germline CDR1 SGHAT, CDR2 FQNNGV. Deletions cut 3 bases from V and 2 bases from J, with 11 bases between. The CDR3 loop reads CASSFRQLPYEQYV. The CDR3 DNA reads TGTGCCAGCAGCTTCCGACAGTTACCCTACGAGCAGTACGTC.

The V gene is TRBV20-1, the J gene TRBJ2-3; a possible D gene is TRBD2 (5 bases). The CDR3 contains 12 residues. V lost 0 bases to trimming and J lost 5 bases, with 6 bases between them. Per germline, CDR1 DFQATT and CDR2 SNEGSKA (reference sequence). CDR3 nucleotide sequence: TGCAGTGCTAGAGATGAGGGAGATACGCAGTATTTT. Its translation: CSARDEGDTQYF.

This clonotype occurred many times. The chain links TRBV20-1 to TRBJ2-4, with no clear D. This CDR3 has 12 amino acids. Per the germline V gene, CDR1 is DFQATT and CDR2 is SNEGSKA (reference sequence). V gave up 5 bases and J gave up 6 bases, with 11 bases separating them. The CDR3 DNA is TGCAGTGCTGATCCGGGCACAAACATTCAGTACTTC. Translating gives CSADPGTNIQYF.

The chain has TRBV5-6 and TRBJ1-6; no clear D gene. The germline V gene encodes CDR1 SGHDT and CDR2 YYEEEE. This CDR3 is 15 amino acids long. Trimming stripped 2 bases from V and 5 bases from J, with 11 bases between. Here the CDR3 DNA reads TGTGCCAGCAGCTTCTCCACCCTGGATAATTCACCCCTCCACTTT. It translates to CASSFSTLDNSPLHF.